This T cell receptor (beta chain) was identified during a study of T cell responses to AZD1222 COVID-19 vaccine. Study details: Pooling was applied to second doses at about 4 or about 12 weeks. Findings of the study overall: Breadth and depth of Spike-specific TCRs rose after two AZD1222 doses. A reported finding is that nearly half of spike-specific TCRs target unmutated variant regions.

This table comes from immunoSEQ multiplex PCR, and its TCRdb copy is limited to in-frame clones, with some not included. The table lists around 160,000 clones, 80% to 90% of them singletons. To note about this clone: The antigen is undetermined.

CDR1 is SGHTA and CDR2 is FQGNSA in the germline V gene. V trimming: 6 bases; J trimming: 0 bases; junction bases outside the gene matches: 6. The CDR3 has 15 amino acids. V gene TRBV7-2 combines with J gene TRBJ2-3, with 7 bases matching TRBD2. The TCR originated in an adult in good health. Sequencing was performed on peripheral blood, taken on day 0 of AZD1222 vaccination. The CDR3 reads CASSQTSVSTDTQYF. Written as DNA, the CDR3 is TGTGCCAGCAGTCAAACTAGCGTAAGCACAGATACGCAGTATTTT.